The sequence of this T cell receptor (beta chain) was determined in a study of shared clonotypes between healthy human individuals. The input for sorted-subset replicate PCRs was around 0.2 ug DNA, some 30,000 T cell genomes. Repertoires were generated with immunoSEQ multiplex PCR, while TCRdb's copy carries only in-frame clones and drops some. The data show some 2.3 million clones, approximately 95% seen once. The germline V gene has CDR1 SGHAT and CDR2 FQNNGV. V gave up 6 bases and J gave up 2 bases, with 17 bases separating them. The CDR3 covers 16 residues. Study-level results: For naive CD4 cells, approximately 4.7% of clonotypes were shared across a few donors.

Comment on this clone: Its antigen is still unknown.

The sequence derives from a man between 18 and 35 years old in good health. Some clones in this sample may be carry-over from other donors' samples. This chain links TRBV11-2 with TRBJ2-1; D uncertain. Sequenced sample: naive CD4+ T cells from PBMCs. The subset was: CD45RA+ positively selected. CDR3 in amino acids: CASRLTQDETYNEQFF. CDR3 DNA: TGTGCCAGCAGGTTAACCCAGGACGAAACCTACAATGAGCAGTTCTTC.